The TCR beta chain described here comes from a study of graft-versus-host responses after intestinal transplantation. Here immunoSEQ multiplex PCR was the method, and the copy in TCRdb shows in-frame clones only, minus some. This sample has just over 40,000 clones; under 95% occur once, and the top ten carry 2.3%. Germline V CDR1 and CDR2: SGHKS, YYEKEE (reference sequence). The CDR3 has 17 residues. The V segment lost 0 bases and the J segment 3 bases; nucleotides outside the gene matches: 11. This TCR derives from a human patient who received an intestinal transplant, so some T cells may come from the graft donor. This sample comprised PBMCs, obtained almost 320 days after intestinal transplant. The V and J genes are TRBV5-5 and TRBJ2-7; 8 nucleotides match TRBD2. The CDR3 reads CASSLAASGLPLYEQYF. CDR3 DNA: TGTGCCAGCAGCTTGGCGGCTAGCGGGCTCCCCCTCTACGAGCAGTACTTC.